The text below deals with one T cell receptor beta chain. Antigen unknown. This sample was included in a study of PD-1 blockade in classical Hodgkin lymphoma. There was relapse after autologous stem cell transplantation in every patient, and there was variation in brentuximab vedotin exposure. Magnetic negative selection of thawed PBMCs yielded the CD8+ T cells. The study, taken as a whole, reports: Reasons behind the repertoire differences stay unclear, perhaps disease activity or earlier therapy. As was reported, newly diagnosed patients showed lower baseline TCR diversity than healthy donors did. Those achieving complete response showed baseline diversity like newly diagnosed patients.

Germline V lookup: CDR1 MNHNS, CDR2 SASEGT. The CDR3 is 15 residues long. V gave up 3 bases and J gave up 4 bases; unmatched junction bases: 3. Assay used: immunoSEQ multiplex PCR; TCRdb lists only in-frame clones, some missing. The sample has about 27,000 clones; around nine tenths are singletons. The TCR sequence derives from a human donor with classical Hodgkin lymphoma. The starting material was CD8+ T cells from blood, obtained at baseline. The chain combines TRBV6-1 with TRBJ1-6; 7 positions agree with TRBD1. DNA for the CDR3: TGTGCCAGCAGTGACAAACAGGGGTATAATTCACCCCTCCACTTT. Translating it yields CASSDKQGYNSPLHF.